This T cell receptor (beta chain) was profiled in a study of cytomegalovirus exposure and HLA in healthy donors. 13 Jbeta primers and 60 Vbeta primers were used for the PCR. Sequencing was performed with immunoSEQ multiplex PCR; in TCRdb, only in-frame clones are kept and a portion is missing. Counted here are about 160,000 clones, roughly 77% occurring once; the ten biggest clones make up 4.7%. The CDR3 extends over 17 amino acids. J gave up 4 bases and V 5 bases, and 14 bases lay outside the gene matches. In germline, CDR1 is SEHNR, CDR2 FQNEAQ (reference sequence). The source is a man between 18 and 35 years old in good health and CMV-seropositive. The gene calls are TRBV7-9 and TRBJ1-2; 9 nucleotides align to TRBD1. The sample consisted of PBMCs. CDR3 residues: CASSPQGAFEGFYGYTF. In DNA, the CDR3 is TGTGCCAGCAGCCCACAGGGGGCATTTGAGGGATTCTATGGCTACACCTTC.